Presented here are 14 T cell receptor beta chains from one specimen sequenced in a study of blood T cell repertoires in COVID-19. TCRdb's table, derived via immunoSEQ multiplex PCR, lists solely in-frame clones and lacks some. The data hold 150,000 to 200,000 clones, with over 70% observed a single time. Sequenced sample: peripheral blood. The source is a woman aged 35 to 49 with COVID-19, enrolled during active disease.

This clone was counted a single time. The chain couples TRBV27 to TRBJ2-2; the D gene is possibly TRBD2 (5 bases). In germline, CDR1 is MNHEY, CDR2 SMNVEV (reference sequence). Trimming removed 4 bases from V and 7 bases from J, with 13 bases in between. CDR3 length: 14 amino acids. CDR3: CASSSLGVFGELFF. In DNA, the CDR3 is TGTGCCAGCAGTTCCCTCGGGGTTTTCGGGGAGCTGTTTTTT.

This chain links TRBV20-1 with TRBJ1-1; 7 nucleotides match TRBD1. The germline gives CDR1 DFQATT, CDR2 SNEGSKA (reference sequence). V was clipped by 5 bases and J by 8 bases; unmatched bases: 5. The CDR3 totals 11 residues. The CDR3 DNA is TGCAGTGCTCAAAGACAGGGAGAAGCTTTCTTT. Its protein is CSAQRQGEAFF.

The sample holds one count of this clone. The DNA for the CDR3 is TGTGCCAGCAGCTTAAGACTGTACTCCTACGAGCAGTACTTC. This codes for CASSLRLYSYEQYF. The V gene is TRBV7-7, the J gene TRBJ2-7; D ambiguous. CDR1 and CDR2 (germline): SSHAT, FNYEAQ (reference sequence). The CDR3 has 14 amino acids. V was clipped by 2 bases and J by 0 bases, with 8 bases between them.

This chain connects TRBV10-3 to TRBJ2-5; 7 bases match TRBD1. This CDR3 is built from 13 residues. The V gene end was trimmed by 4 bases and the J gene end by 2 bases; junction bases not matched to a gene: 1. CDR1 and CDR2 from the germline V gene are ENHRY and SYGVKD. The CDR3 region is CAISVGQQETQYF. CDR3 DNA: TGTGCCATCAGTGTGGGACAGCAAGAGACCCAGTACTTC.

The rearrangement joins TRBV18 to TRBJ2-7, with D tentatively TRBD1 (6 bases). Trimming removed 3 bases at V and 5 bases at J, with 14 bases between. The CDR3 loop spans 14 amino acids. The germline V gene has CDR1 KGHSH and CDR2 LQKENI. DNA for the CDR3: TGTGCCAGCTCACCCAGGGACACCAGAGACGAGCAGTACTTC. The encoded protein is CASSPRDTRDEQYF.

This clone was detected only once. This chain uses TRBV11-2 with TRBJ2-1; 9 bases agree with TRBD1. Trimming cost V 5 bases and J 8 bases; bases outside gene matches: 4. Germline CDR1 is SGHAT and CDR2 is FQNNGV. The length of the CDR3 is 13 residues. The CDR3 region is CASSPRTGDEQFF. CDR3 coding DNA: TGTGCCAGCAGCCCTAGGACAGGGGATGAGCAGTTCTTC.

This clone showed up just a few times. V usage is TRBV3-1 (or the pseudogene TRBV3-2) and J usage is TRBJ2-7; perhaps TRBD2 as D (6 bases). V was clipped by 4 bases and J by 0 bases, with 13 bases between them. The germline CDR1 and CDR2 sequences are LGHDT and YNNKEL (reference sequence). CDR3 size: 15 residues. CDR3 DNA: TGTGCCAGCAGCCTCCGACGGACTACCTCCTACGAGCAGTACTTC. It specifies CASSLRRTTSYEQYF.

V is TRBV3-1 (or the pseudogene TRBV3-2) and J is TRBJ2-3, with 7 bases fitting TRBD2. Germline CDR1 is LGHDT and CDR2 is YNNKEL (reference sequence). J gave up 7 bases and V 4 bases, and 8 bases lay outside the gene matches. This CDR3 is built from 14 residues. The CDR3 DNA sequence: TGTGCCAGCAGCCTTACGGCGGGGGTAAATACGCAGTATTTT. Encoded protein: CASSLTAGVNTQYF.

The V call is TRBV7-2, the J call TRBJ2-7; possibly TRBD2 for D (5 bases). CDR3 length equals 15 residues. Trimming cost V 3 bases and J 7 bases, with 19 bases left between them. Germline loops: CDR1 SGHTA, CDR2 FQGNSA. CDR3 residues: CASSFASAGAREQYF. In DNA form, the CDR3 reads TGTGCCAGCAGCTTTGCGTCTGCGGGCGCTCGGGAGCAGTACTTC.

The chain is built from TRBV2 and TRBJ2-2, with 14 bases lining up with TRBD2. The V segment lost 7 bases and the J segment 4 bases; nucleotides outside the gene matches: 2. The germline V gene has CDR1 SNHLY and CDR2 FYNNEI. This CDR3 has 15 amino acids. CDR3 bases: TGTGCCAGCACCGGGACTAGCGGGGGCACCGGGGAGCTGTTTTTT. This encodes CASTGTSGGTGELFF.

This clone was counted a few times. The gene calls are TRBV29-1 and TRBJ1-1; possible D gene TRBD1, 6 bases. The ends were cut back, 5 bases at V and 1 base at J, with 17 bases in the middle. This CDR3 spans 15 amino acids. Germline values: CDR1 SQVTM, CDR2 ANQGSEA. Here the CDR3 reads CSVLGGNRANTEAFF. The CDR3 DNA sequence: TGCAGCGTTTTGGGGGGGAACAGGGCGAACACTGAAGCTTTCTTT.

The chain combines TRBV3-1 (or the pseudogene TRBV3-2) with TRBJ1-3, with D possibly being TRBD1 (5 bases). V gave up 4 bases and J gave up 0 bases, with 13 bases separating them. Germline CDR1 reads LGHDT; CDR2 reads YNNKEL (reference sequence). The CDR3 extends over 16 amino acids. The CDR3 protein is CASSPDILYSGNTIYF. CDR3 DNA sequence: TGTGCCAGCAGCCCGGACATTCTCTACTCTGGAAACACCATATATTTT.

In nucleotides, the CDR3 is TGTGCCAGCAGCCAATTTACAGGGAGCACTGAAGCTTTCTTT. Translating gives CASSQFTGSTEAFF. The chain carries TRBV4-2 and TRBJ1-1; weak D call: TRBD1 (6 bases). The length of the CDR3 is 14 residues. The V end was cut by 2 bases, the J end by 4 bases, with 11 bases between. The germline CDR1 and CDR2 sequences are LGHNA and YNFKEQ.

V usage is TRBV19 and J usage is TRBJ2-3, with TRBD2 as a possible D gene (6 bases). The germline gives CDR1 LNHDA, CDR2 SQIVND (reference sequence). V was trimmed by 6 bases and J by 0 bases, leaving 7 bases between them. The CDR3 has 13 amino acids. The CDR3 is CASSGSSTDTQYF. CDR3 bases: TGTGCCAGTAGCGGGAGCAGCACAGATACGCAGTATTTT.